This entry is about one TCR beta chain. Authors' methods: Amplified reference gene primers provided the basis for estimating nucleated cell counts. Profiling relied on immunoSEQ multiplex PCR, and the TCRdb table lists in-frame clones only, not all of them. V, J and clone size are taken as reported in that table, and D and trimming were inferred from the DNA itself. This table holds 120,000 or so clones, around nine tenths found once. The sample originates from a study of blood T cell repertoires in COVID-19. For the study at large: Sources were T cells, B-cell-depleted T cells, or PBMCs; the material itself was cDNA or gDNA.

Unmatched junction bases numbered 6, after V lost 7 bases and J lost 2 bases. Germline CDR1 is SGHRS and CDR2 is YFSETQ. The CDR3 contains 15 residues. The source material was peripheral blood. This TCR was sampled from an elderly woman with acute or convalescent COVID-19. V gene TRBV5-1 combines with J gene TRBJ2-6; 7 positions match TRBD1. In DNA form, the CDR3 reads TGCGCCAGCGGCGAGACAGGGACTGGGGCCAACGTCCTGACTTTC. It is translated as CASGETGTGANVLTF.